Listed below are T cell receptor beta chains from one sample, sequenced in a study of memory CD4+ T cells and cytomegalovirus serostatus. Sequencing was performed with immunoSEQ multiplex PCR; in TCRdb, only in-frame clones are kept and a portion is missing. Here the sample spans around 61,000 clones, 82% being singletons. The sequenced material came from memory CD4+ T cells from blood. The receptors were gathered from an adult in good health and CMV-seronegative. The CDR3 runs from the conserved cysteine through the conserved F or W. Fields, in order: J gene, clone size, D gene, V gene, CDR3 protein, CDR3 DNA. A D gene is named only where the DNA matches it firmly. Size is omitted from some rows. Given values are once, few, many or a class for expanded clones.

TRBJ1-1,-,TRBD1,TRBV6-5,CASSAPTGDTEAFF,TGTGCCAGCAGTGCTCCGACAGGGGACACTGAAGCTTTCTTT
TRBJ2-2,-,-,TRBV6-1,CASTLLRASGELFF,TGTGCCAGCACCCTTTTGCGTGCGTCCGGGGAGCTGTTTTTT
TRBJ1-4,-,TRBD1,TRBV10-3,CAISNDRALFF,TGTGCCATCAGTAATGACAGGGCCCTGTTTTTT
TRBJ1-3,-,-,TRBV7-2,CASSFDRNTIYF,TGTGCCAGCAGCTTCGATAGAAACACCATATATTTT
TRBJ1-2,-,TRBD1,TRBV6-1,CASSEPNSGGSGYTF,TGTGCCAGCAGTGAGCCAAACTCAGGGGGTAGTGGCTACACCTTC
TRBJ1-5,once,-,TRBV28,CASSLRKTGNQPQHF,TGTGCCAGCAGTTTACGGAAGACAGGCAATCAGCCCCAGCATTTT
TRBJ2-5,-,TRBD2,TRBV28,CASSPSGLAGEETQYF,TGTGCCAGCAGTCCCTCGGGACTAGCGGGGGAAGAGACCCAGTACTTC
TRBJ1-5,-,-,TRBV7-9,CASSLAGGGNQPQHF,TGTGCCAGCAGCTTAGCGGGTGGAGGTAATCAGCCCCAGCATTTT
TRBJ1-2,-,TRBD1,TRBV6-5,CASSHRDRGLYGYTF,TGTGCCAGCAGTCACCGGGACAGGGGGCTCTATGGCTACACCTTC
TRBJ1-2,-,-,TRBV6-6,CASSYSPRGGYTF,TGTGCCAGCAGTTACTCCCCCAGGGGTGGCTACACCTTC
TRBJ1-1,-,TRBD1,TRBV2,CASRGTGGLNTEAFF,TGTGCCAGCAGGGGGACAGGGGGCCTGAACACTGAAGCTTTCTTT
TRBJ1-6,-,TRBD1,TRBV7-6,CASSLAAWVTGGAYSPLHF,TGTGCCAGCAGCTTAGCCGCCTGGGTCACAGGGGGCGCCTACTCACCCCTCCACTTT
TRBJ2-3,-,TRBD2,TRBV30,CAWSVTYWIEARTSETTDTQYF,TGTGCCTGGAGTGTAACATATTGGATAGAGGCAAGGACTAGCGAAACAACAGATACGCAGTATTTT
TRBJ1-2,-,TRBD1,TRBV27,CASSAYQGANGYTF,TGTGCCAGCAGTGCGTACCAGGGGGCGAATGGCTACACCTTC
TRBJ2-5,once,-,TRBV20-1,CSAGGEETQYF,TGCAGTGCCGGAGGGGAAGAGACCCAGTACTTC
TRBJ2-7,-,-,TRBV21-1,CASSSRDRGQPPSEQYF,TGTGCCAGCAGCAGCCGCGACAGGGGACAGCCTCCTAGCGAGCAGTACTTC
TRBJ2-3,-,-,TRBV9,CASSIQEGAQYF,TGTGCCAGCAGCATCCAGGAAGGTGCGCAGTATTTT
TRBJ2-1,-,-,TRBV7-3,CASSLSAIHNEQFF,TGTGCCAGCAGCTTAAGTGCCATTCACAATGAGCAGTTCTTC